One sample yielded the 24 T cell receptor beta chains listed below, sequenced in a study of cytomegalovirus exposure and HLA in healthy donors. Primers included in the PCR were 60 Vbeta and 13 Jbeta primers. The protocol was immunoSEQ multiplex PCR, while the TCRdb copy is restricted to in-frame clones and leaves out a portion. The sample gives around 50,000 clones, 60% to 85% of which show up once; 7.5% to 8.5% is in the top ten. Sequenced sample: PBMCs. These TCRs come from a man aged 25 to 40 in good health and CMV-seropositive.

The chain has TRBV7-9 and TRBJ1-3; 7 nucleotides line up with TRBD1. The CDR3 length is 16 residues. The V and J ends lost 4 bases and 0 bases, in that order; junction bases with no gene match: 6. CDR1 SEHNR and CDR2 FQNEAQ come from the germline V gene (reference sequence). CDR3 sequence (DNA): TGTGCCAGCAGCTCGGGACAGCCAGCCTCTGGAAACACCATATATTTT. It translates to CASSSGQPASGNTIYF.

This clone was found a few times. This chain joins TRBV7-9 and TRBJ2-1; 7 nucleotides line up with TRBD1. The length of the CDR3 is 16 residues. Germline CDR1 and CDR2: SEHNR and FQNEAQ (reference sequence). The ends lost 1 base at V and 2 bases at J; junction bases unmatched: 5. CDR3 in amino acids: CASSLGPGTAYNEQFF. DNA for the CDR3: TGTGCCAGCAGCTTAGGTCCCGGGACAGCCTACAATGAGCAGTTCTTC.

This clone appeared once. The CDR3 loop is CASSPSSHEQYF. CDR3 sequence (DNA): TGCGCCAGCAGCCCGTCGTCCCACGAGCAGTACTTC. The V call is TRBV4-1, the J call TRBJ2-7; D is uncertain. This CDR3 spans 12 amino acids. Germline V gene sequence: CDR1 MGHRA, CDR2 YSYEKL. Trimming pared 4 bases from V and 5 bases from J, leaving 9 bases between.

The V call is TRBV5-1, the J call TRBJ2-3, with D possibly matching TRBD1 (6 bases). Trimming took off 1 base at V and 2 bases at J, with 14 bases between the two ends. Germline values: CDR1 SGHRS, CDR2 YFSETQ. The CDR3 contains 16 residues. The CDR3 DNA reads TGCGCCAGCAGCTTGTCGGGTGGACAGATCACAGATACGCAGTATTTT. This sequence encodes CASSLSGGQITDTQYF.

CDR3 sequence reads: CASSVQGYYEQYF. CDR3 bases: TGTGCCAGCTCCGTACAGGGGTACTACGAGCAGTACTTC. The genes are TRBV18 and TRBJ2-7; 7 bases fit TRBD1. The CDR3 runs 13 residues. J lost 3 bases, V lost 6 bases, and 5 bases had no gene match. Looked up from germline, CDR1 is KGHSH and CDR2 is LQKENI. Supplemented by reference TRBV18 and TRBJ2-7, the full variable domain reads NAGVMQNPRHLVRRRGQEARLRCSPMKGHSHVYWYRQLPEEGLKFMVYLQKENIIDESGMPKERFSAEFPKEGPSILRIQQVVRGDSAAYFCASSVQGYYEQYFGPGTRLTVT.

J is TRBJ2-1 and V is TRBV10-1; 8 bases are shared with TRBD1. This CDR3 is built from 13 residues. Trimming cost V 3 bases and J 10 bases; bases outside gene matches: 5. CDR1 and CDR2 from the germline V gene are WNHNN and SYGVQD (reference sequence). CDR3 nucleotide sequence: TGCGCCAGCAGTGATCGCACAGGGGGGGAGCAGTTCTTC. It yields the protein CASSDRTGGEQFF.

The chain uses TRBV6-1 and TRBJ1-1; TRBD1 might be the D (5 bases). V dropped 5 bases and J dropped 4 bases, with 14 bases sitting between them. There are 14 residues in the CDR3. The germline gives CDR1 MNHNS, CDR2 SASEGT. CDR3 DNA sequence: TGTGCCAGCAGTTCCTGGGGGGAGGGCACTGAAGCTTTCTTT. Protein product: CASSSWGEGTEAFF.

The rearrangement uses TRBV5-1 and TRBJ1-6, with D possibly being TRBD1 (5 bases). Germline CDR1 is SGHRS and CDR2 is YFSETQ. V shed 3 bases and J shed 9 bases, with 10 bases lying between them. The CDR3 loop spans 13 amino acids. CDR3 loop: CASSSQGTSPLHF. The CDR3 DNA reads TGCGCCAGCAGCTCGCAGGGTACTTCACCCCTCCACTTT.

The genes are TRBV7-9 and TRBJ1-6; D gene uncertain. V was pared by 5 bases and J by 0 bases, with 14 bases between. CDR3 length: 17 residues. The germline V gene has CDR1 SEHNR and CDR2 FQNEAQ (reference sequence). CDR3 sequence (DNA): TGTGCCAGCAGCCAAAATAATCGGAGCTCCTATAATTCACCCCTCCACTTT. It specifies CASSQNNRSSYNSPLHF.

The gene calls are TRBV9 and TRBJ2-5, with D maybe TRBD2 (6 bases). Germline lookup yields CDR1 SGDLS and CDR2 YYNGEE. This CDR3 has 14 residues. Trimming cost V 0 bases and J 4 bases, with 10 bases left between them. CDR3 amino acids: CASSVGRERETQYF. The CDR3 DNA reads TGTGCCAGCAGCGTAGGGAGGGAGAGAGAGACCCAGTACTTC.

This clone was observed a single time. The chain employs TRBV27 and TRBJ2-1, with D tentatively TRBD2 (6 bases). Germline lookup yields CDR1 MNHEY and CDR2 SMNVEV (reference sequence). Trimming removed 6 bases from V and 8 bases from J, with 20 bases in between. This CDR3 has 15 residues. The CDR3 sequence is CASSPQRGFGDEQFF. The CDR3 DNA follows: TGTGCCAGCAGCCCCCAACGGGGGTTTGGAGATGAGCAGTTCTTC.

This clone was recorded only once. This chain links TRBV15 with TRBJ2-7, with 9 positions matching TRBD1. This CDR3 is 17 amino acids long. Losses at the gene ends were 0 bases for V and 1 base for J; bases not matched to a gene: 7. Germline loops: CDR1 LNHNV, CDR2 YYDKDF (reference sequence). The CDR3 DNA sequence: TGTGCCACCAGCAGAGATGGGGCCGACAGGGGGTCCTACGAGCAGTACTTC. Protein: CATSRDGADRGSYEQYF.

This clone was seen a handful of times. CDR3 DNA: TGTGCCAGCAGCCAAGCTTACACAGATACGCAGTATTTT. It is translated as CASSQAYTDTQYF. This sequence joins TRBV7-6 and TRBJ2-3, with D unclear. The germline CDR1 and CDR2 sequences are SGHVS and FNYEAQ. The CDR3 length is 13 residues. V was cut by 5 bases and J by 2 bases, with 8 bases left in between.

V usage is TRBV19 and J usage is TRBJ2-5; D is uncertain. CDR3 length: 13 amino acids. Trimming stripped 2 bases from V and 5 bases from J, with 9 bases between. Germline CDR1 is LNHDA and CDR2 is SQIVND (reference sequence). CDR3 protein: CASSIFGEETQYF. The CDR3 DNA sequence: TGTGCCAGTAGTATATTTGGTGAGGAGACCCAGTACTTC.

The chain is built from TRBV7-9 and TRBJ1-5, with 9 bases identical to TRBD1. CDR1 is SEHNR and CDR2 is FQNEAQ in the germline V gene (reference sequence). The CDR3 totals 16 residues. V dropped 1 base and J dropped 4; count of bases not matched to a gene: 5. CDR3 region: CASSLGGQGRNQPQHF. The CDR3 region has the DNA TGTGCCAGCAGCTTAGGGGGACAGGGAAGAAATCAGCCCCAGCATTTT.

The chain employs TRBV7-6 and TRBJ2-2, with D uncertain. Germline CDR1 SGHVS, CDR2 FNYEAQ. Trimming stripped 2 bases from V and 5 bases from J, with 12 bases between. There are 15 residues in the CDR3. CDR3 residues: CASSLTVFRTGELFF. The DNA for the CDR3 is TGTGCCAGCAGCTTAACGGTGTTCCGAACCGGGGAGCTGTTTTTT.

This chain connects TRBV7-8 to TRBJ1-5; 7 bases align to TRBD1. V lost 6 bases, J lost 0 bases, and 8 bases stayed unmatched. The germline CDR1 and CDR2 sequences are SGHVS and FQNEAQ. The CDR3 loop spans 16 amino acids. CDR3 bases: TGTGCCAGCAGTGCCGGGACAGCAAGTAGCAATCAGCCCCAGCATTTT. The encoded protein is CASSAGTASSNQPQHF.

The rearrangement uses TRBV7-2 and TRBJ1-3; the D gene is possibly TRBD1 (5 bases). The CDR3 runs 15 residues. Germline V gives CDR1 SGHTA, CDR2 FQGNSA. V lost 5 bases and J 3 bases, leaving 14 bases between the germline ends. CDR3 in amino acids: CASSGTQGGGNTIYF. For the CDR3, the DNA is TGTGCCAGCAGCGGAACTCAGGGTGGTGGAAACACCATATATTTT. Drawing the rest from reference TRBV7-2 and TRBJ1-3, the complete variable domain is GAGVSQSPSNKVTEKGKDVELRCDPISGHTALYWYRQSLGQGLEFLIYFQGNSAPDKSGLPSDRFSAERTGGSVSTLTIQRTQQEDSAVYLCASSGTQGGGNTIYFGEGSWLTVV.

The gene calls are TRBV4-2 and TRBJ1-2, with a tentative D call TRBD1 (6 bases). The CDR3 totals 13 residues. The germline CDR1 and CDR2 sequences are LGHNA and YNFKEQ. Trimming took off 1 base at V and 3 bases at J, with 6 bases between the two ends. The CDR3 spells CASSQGTDYGYTF. CDR3 DNA sequence: TGTGCCAGCAGCCAAGGGACAGACTATGGCTACACCTTC.

The gene calls are TRBV5-1 and TRBJ1-1, with a possible D match to TRBD1 (5 bases). The V end was cut by 3 bases, the J end by 0 bases, with 9 bases between. Germline V gene data show CDR1 as SGHRS and CDR2 as YFSETQ. The CDR3 is made up of 14 amino acids. The DNA for the CDR3 is TGCGCCAGCAGCTCGGGACTGCTGAACACTGAAGCTTTCTTT. Translating gives CASSSGLLNTEAFF. Combining the CDR3 with reference TRBV5-1 and TRBJ1-1 gives the whole variable domain KAGVTQTPRYLIKTRGQQVTLSCSPISGHRSVSWYQQTPGQGLQFLFEYFSETQRNKGNFPGRFSGRQFSNSRSEMNVSTLELGDSALYLCASSSGLLNTEAFFGQGTRLTVV.

This sequence joins TRBV7-2 and TRBJ1-6; D ambiguous. The CDR3 loop spans 16 amino acids. Germline lookup yields CDR1 SGHTA and CDR2 FQGNSA. V was trimmed by 1 base and J by 3 bases, leaving 10 bases between them. The CDR3 nucleotides read TGTGCCAGCAGCTTAGGACACAGAGACTATAATTCACCCCTCCACTTT. Residues: CASSLGHRDYNSPLHF.

The chain uses TRBV27 and TRBJ1-2, with D possibly TRBD1 on 6 matching bases. CDR1 is MNHEY, CDR2 SMNVEV, per germline (reference sequence). The CDR3 covers 14 residues. V dropped 8 bases and J dropped 1 base, with 14 bases sitting between them. This chain's CDR3 is CASGDTSYNYGYTF. As DNA, the CDR3 is TGTGCCAGCGGGGACACCAGTTATAACTATGGCTACACCTTC.

Here the CDR3 reads CASIGGGQRRGYTF. CDR3 bases: TGTGCCAGTATTGGGGGGGGCCAACGGCGTGGCTACACCTTC. This chain uses TRBV19 with TRBJ1-2, with D perhaps matching TRBD1 (6 bases). With 7 bases removed from V and 7 bases from J, the gap between germline ends came to 19 bases. The CDR3 is made up of 14 amino acids. The germline gives CDR1 LNHDA, CDR2 SQIVND (reference sequence).

The V and J genes are TRBV18 and TRBJ1-2, with D unclear. The V end was cut by 6 bases, the J end by 4 bases, with 12 bases between. Germline assignment: CDR1 KGHSH and CDR2 LQKENI. This CDR3 contains 13 residues. CDR3 sequence (DNA): TGTGCCAGCTCGAGAGGGAATCCCTATGGCTACACCTTC. The encoded protein is CASSRGNPYGYTF.